This T cell receptor (beta chain) is drawn from a study of blood T cell repertoires in COVID-19. Across the whole study: In each case, the material was cDNA or gDNA derived from T cells, B-cell-depleted T cells, or PBMCs.

In the authors' workflow: Researchers report that nucleated cell counts were estimated from reference gene primer amplification. Only in-frame clones appear in the TCRdb table, and some are missing; sequencing was by immunoSEQ multiplex PCR. D and trimming come from the DNA, and the V and J calls and clone size come from that table. This table holds hundreds of thousands of clones, about 85% found once. Participants spanned ages roughly 18 to 95 years and resided in roughly 22 US areas. Each participant's cohort was designated according to participant-reported clinical history. Germline V gives CDR1 SGHTA, CDR2 FQGNSA. V gave up 5 bases and J gave up 6 bases; unmatched junction bases: 12. The CDR3 sequence is 16 residues long.

This rearrangement joins TRBV7-2 to TRBJ2-1, with 8 bases aligning to TRBD2. The clonotype was recovered from a woman aged 45 to 65 who had recovered from COVID-19. Sequenced: PBMCs or T cells enriched from blood (not recorded which). The CDR3 DNA reads TGTGCCAGCAGCCCAAATAGCGGGAATCTGTTCAATGAGCAGTTCTTC. It encodes CASSPNSGNLFNEQFF.